This T cell receptor beta chain was profiled in a study of blood T cell repertoires in COVID-19. As for the study in general: Acute and convalescent COVID-19 specimens originated in the United States, Italy and Spain. Sources were T cells, B-cell-depleted T cells, or PBMCs; the material itself was cDNA or gDNA.

This clone was seen only once. Authors' data handling: Quantification of nucleated cells was approximated via reference gene primer amplification. Only in-frame clones appear in the TCRdb table, and some are missing; sequencing was by immunoSEQ multiplex PCR. The DNA was the basis for D and trimming; V, J and clone size are from that table. This table holds about 55,000 clones, 85% found once. CDR1 SGHTA and CDR2 FQGTGA come from the germline V gene. CDR3 length equals 16 residues. Losses at the gene ends were 4 bases for V and 4 bases for J; bases not matched to a gene: 7. The genes are TRBV7-3 and TRBJ2-3; 11 bases agree with TRBD2. Sequenced: peripheral blood. This TCR was sampled from a human donor in a cohort sampled during active COVID-19. The CDR3 DNA sequence: TGTGCCAGCAGCTCCGTAGCGGGAGGGCCGTCAGATACGCAGTATTTT. Protein sequence: CASSSVAGGPSDTQYF.